One and the same sample provided the 32 T cell receptor beta chains below, sequenced in a study of shared clonotypes between healthy human individuals. Using immunoSEQ multiplex PCR, the repertoire was profiled, and TCRdb retains in-frame clones only, with some absent. The repertoire has hundreds of thousands of clones, around 72% of them found once; the top ten carry over 1.5%. Sample: memory CD4+ T cells sorted from blood. Subset given: CD45RA-negative fraction. The source of these receptors is a woman aged 25-40 years in good health.

The chain combines TRBV5-1 with TRBJ2-3; D gene uncertain. V lost 7 bases to trimming and J lost 4 bases, with 16 bases between them. Germline V gene sequence: CDR1 SGHRS, CDR2 YFSETQ. CDR3 length: 14 amino acids. CDR3 amino acids: CASRIPLEPDTQYF. The DNA for the CDR3 is TGCGCCAGCCGAATCCCCCTCGAACCAGATACGCAGTATTTT.

The chain couples TRBV5-1 to TRBJ2-3, with 10 bases matching TRBD1. The CDR3 is made up of 16 amino acids. Germline V gene data show CDR1 as SGHRS and CDR2 as YFSETQ. Germline trimming cut 4 bases from V and 2 bases from J; bases unmatched to any gene: 7. CDR3 sequence (DNA): TGCGCCAGCAGCAAGGGACAGGGGCCCCACACAGATACGCAGTATTTT. This codes for CASSKGQGPHTDTQYF.

This chain joins TRBV6-1 and TRBJ1-5; no definite D call. The germline V gene encodes CDR1 MNHNS and CDR2 SASEGT. The CDR3 length is 15 residues. Trimming pared 2 bases from V and 4 bases from J, leaving 12 bases between. The DNA for the CDR3 is TGTGCCAGCAGTGAAATCGCAGGAACTAATCAGCCCCAGCATTTT. It translates to CASSEIAGTNQPQHF.

This clone was observed a handful of times. This chain joins TRBV28 and TRBJ2-7; 12 bases agree with TRBD2. This CDR3 is 15 amino acids long. Germline CDR1 reads MDHEN; CDR2 reads SYDVKM. J lost 1 base, V lost 7 bases, and 5 bases had no gene match. The CDR3 loop reads CASNLAGGQSYEQYF. The CDR3 DNA follows: TGTGCCAGCAATCTAGCGGGAGGGCAGTCCTACGAGCAGTACTTC.

This clone was observed a handful of times. The chain carries TRBV2 and TRBJ2-1, with D perhaps matching TRBD2 (6 bases). Germline loops: CDR1 SNHLY, CDR2 FYNNEI. The V end was cut by 6 bases, the J end by 4 bases, with 16 bases between. There are 15 residues in the CDR3. CDR3 residues: CASRTLREPYNEQFF. CDR3 DNA sequence: TGTGCCAGCAGGACCCTGCGGGAACCATACAATGAGCAGTTCTTC.

The CDR3, as DNA: TGTGCCAGCAGCCAAGATGGAAGCGGGAGTAAGTTCTTC. This encodes CASSQDGSGSKFF. The rearrangement links TRBV14 to TRBJ2-1; 8 bases line up with TRBD2. CDR1 and CDR2 from the germline V gene are SGHDN and FVKESK. Trimming took 0 bases from V and 14 from J; bases not matched to a gene: 6. The CDR3 has 13 amino acids. The entire variable domain, with the rest obtained from reference TRBV14 and TRBJ2-1, is as follows: EAGVTQFPSHSVIEKGQTVTLRCDPISGHDNLYWYRRVMGKEIKFLLHFVKESKQDESGMPNNRFLAERTGGTYSTLKVQPAELEDSGVYFCASSQDGSGSKFFGPGTRLTVL.

This clone was seen at least ten times. The rearrangement uses TRBV5-1 and TRBJ2-7, with 9 bases fitting TRBD1. CDR3 length equals 15 residues. The ends lost 4 bases at V and 11 bases at J; junction bases unmatched: 16. In germline, CDR1 is SGHRS, CDR2 YFSETQ. This CDR3 is CASSHGDRDARGEYF. Written as DNA, the CDR3 is TGCGCCAGCAGCCATGGGGACAGGGACGCCCGTGGCGAGTACTTC.

The chain joins TRBV7-2 to TRBJ2-1; no reliable D call. V was clipped by 0 bases and J by 6 bases, with 6 bases between them. The CDR3 covers 13 residues. The germline gives CDR1 SGHTA, CDR2 FQGNSA. CDR3 sequence (DNA): TGTGCCAGCAGCTTAGCCCCCCTCAATGAGCAGTTCTTC. Protein product: CASSLAPLNEQFF.

The chain is built from TRBV5-1 and TRBJ2-2, with D possibly TRBD2 on 6 matching bases. The CDR3 spans 14 residues. CDR1 is SGHRS and CDR2 is YFSETQ in the germline V gene. Trimming removed 7 bases from V and 5 bases from J, with 15 bases in between. CDR3 coding DNA: TGCGCCAGCGGGGGGACCGGTTGGACCGGGGAGCTGTTTTTT. This codes for CASGGTGWTGELFF.

J is TRBJ2-3 and V is TRBV5-1; 15 bases match TRBD2. The CDR3 contains 18 residues. CDR1 SGHRS and CDR2 YFSETQ come from the germline V gene. Trimming at V came to 3 bases and at J to 5 bases, leaving 10 bases not matched to a gene. The CDR3 protein is CASSSGLAGGTLVDTQYF. The CDR3 coding sequence is TGCGCCAGCAGCTCCGGACTAGCGGGAGGGACCCTTGTAGATACGCAGTATTTT.

Of note for this clone: This same CDR3 is encoded by further DNA sequences in the sample. The genes are TRBV10-3 and TRBJ2-7; D gene unclear. Trimming cost V 5 bases and J 2 bases, with 10 bases left between them. Germline CDR1 ENHRY, CDR2 SYGVKD. This CDR3 spans 13 amino acids. CDR3 region: CAISSDPTYEQYF. In DNA, the CDR3 is TGTGCCATCAGTAGCGATCCAACCTACGAGCAGTACTTC.

Of note for this clone: Different DNA sequences within this sample yield the same CDR3. V and J are TRBV7-9 and TRBJ1-2; 10 bases align to TRBD1. Trimming cost V 4 bases and J 4 bases; bases outside gene matches: 6. Germline assignment: CDR1 SEHNR and CDR2 FQNEAQ (reference sequence). There are 15 residues in the CDR3. The CDR3, as DNA: TGTGCCAGCAGCTCGCCGGGACAGGGGATCTATGGCTACACCTTC. Translated: CASSSPGQGIYGYTF.

This clone was counted a few times. The rearrangement uses TRBV28 and TRBJ1-5; 7 bases are shared with TRBD1. CDR3 size: 12 residues. Germline lookup yields CDR1 MDHEN and CDR2 SYDVKM. The V and J ends lost 8 bases and 13 bases, in that order; junction bases with no gene match: 11. The CDR3: CASEGDSKGQHF. DNA for the CDR3: TGTGCCAGCGAGGGGGACAGTAAAGGGCAGCATTTT.

The CDR3 reads CASRTGQGYEQYF. The CDR3 region has the DNA TGTGCCAGCAGGACGGGACAGGGCTACGAGCAGTACTTC. The chain is built from TRBV6-6 and TRBJ2-7; 9 bases align to TRBD1. The CDR3 runs 13 residues. Germline trimming cut 6 bases from V and 3 bases from J; bases unmatched to any gene: 3. Germline loops: CDR1 MNHNY, CDR2 SVGAGI (reference sequence).

This clone was recorded a few times. The J gene is TRBJ2-7, the V gene TRBV28; 9 bases map to TRBD1. Germline lookup yields CDR1 MDHEN and CDR2 SYDVKM. J lost 3 bases, V lost 6 bases, and 9 bases had no gene match. The CDR3 sequence is 15 residues long. DNA for the CDR3: TGTGCCAGCAGAGCGACCGGGACAGGGATCTACGAGCAGTACTTC. Translated, it gives CASRATGTGIYEQYF.

This clone was detected once. The V and J genes are TRBV1 and TRBJ2-3; the table assigns TRBD2, which was not confirmed against the DNA. TRBV1 is a pseudogene. This CDR3 is 14 amino acids long. The CDR3 loop reads CTSSRGIRTDTQYF. CDR3 nucleotides: TGCACCAGCAGCCGCGGGATACGCACAGATACGCAGTATTTT.

V and J are TRBV27 and TRBJ2-7, with a tentative D call TRBD1 (5 bases). Germline assignment: CDR1 MNHEY and CDR2 SMNVEV (reference sequence). V shed 2 bases and J shed 4 bases, with 6 bases lying between them. This CDR3 spans 12 amino acids. The CDR3 loop reads CASSLDRYEQYF. The CDR3, as DNA: TGTGCCAGCAGTTTAGACAGATACGAGCAGTACTTC.

The CDR3: CAWSVGMSGRNIQYF. The CDR3 DNA reads TGTGCCTGGAGTGTAGGGATGAGCGGGAGAAACATTCAGTACTTC. The rearrangement joins TRBV30 to TRBJ2-4; TRBD2 agrees at 8 bases. CDR1 is GTSNPN, CDR2 SVGIG, per germline (reference sequence). CDR3 size: 15 residues. Unmatched junction bases numbered 7, after V lost 0 bases and J lost 6 bases. Drawing the rest from reference TRBV30 and TRBJ2-4, the complete variable domain is SQTIHQWPATLVQPVGSPLSLECTVEGTSNPNLYWYRQAAGRGLQLLFYSVGIGQISSEVPQNLSASRPQDRQFILSSKKLLLSDSGFYLCAWSVGMSGRNIQYFGAGTRLSVL.

CDR3 sequence reads: CASGIPTDYTGELFF. The CDR3 DNA reads as TGTGCCAGCGGAATACCGACGGACTACACCGGGGAGCTGTTTTTT. The rearrangement uses TRBV28 and TRBJ2-2; weak D call: TRBD2 (5 bases). Trimming took 8 bases from V and 3 from J, leaving 16 bases between them. Germline V lookup: CDR1 MDHEN, CDR2 SYDVKM. This CDR3 has 15 amino acids.

V usage is TRBV14 and J usage is TRBJ1-2, with 8 bases aligning to TRBD1. The V segment lost 7 bases and the J segment 6 bases; nucleotides outside the gene matches: 10. The CDR3 covers 14 residues. Germline assignment: CDR1 SGHDN and CDR2 FVKESK. In nucleotides, the CDR3 is TGTGCCAGCACCCCAGGGGGCGCCGGTGATGGCTACACCTTC. Encoded protein: CASTPGGAGDGYTF.

The CDR3 spells CASSYLAAGGEKLFF. CDR3 bases: TGTGCCAGCAGTTACCTGGCAGCGGGTGGGGAAAAACTGTTTTTT. V usage is TRBV6-6 and J usage is TRBJ1-4; D remains unclear. In germline, CDR1 is MNHNY, CDR2 SVGAGI (reference sequence). The CDR3 contains 15 residues. With 2 bases removed from V and 8 bases from J, the gap between germline ends came to 15 bases.

The chain joins TRBV28 to TRBJ1-5, with D perhaps TRBD1 (5 bases). The CDR3 covers 18 residues. Germline lookup yields CDR1 MDHEN and CDR2 SYDVKM. V dropped 6 bases and J dropped 1 base, with 22 bases sitting between them. CDR3 loop: CASSAMRGRSSSNQPQHF. As DNA, the CDR3 is TGTGCCAGCAGCGCGATGAGGGGACGCTCTTCGAGCAATCAGCCCCAGCATTTT. Full variable domain (remainder filled in from reference TRBV28 and TRBJ1-5): DVKVTQSSRYLVKRTGEKVFLECVQDMDHENMFWYRQDPGLGLRLIYFSYDVKMKEKGDIPEGYSVSREKKERFSLILESASTNQTSMYLCASSAMRGRSSSNQPQHFGDGTRLSIL.

In regard to this clone: In the same sample, other DNA sequences code for this CDR3. V usage is TRBV27 and J usage is TRBJ1-1, with 7 nucleotides matching TRBD1. The V segment lost 5 bases and the J segment 4 bases; nucleotides outside the gene matches: 13. Germline-derived CDR1 and CDR2 are MNHEY and SMNVEV (reference sequence). CDR3 length: 16 residues. CDR3 protein: CASSPRTGGLSTEAFF. The CDR3 coding sequence is TGTGCCAGCAGTCCACGGACAGGAGGCCTCAGCACTGAAGCTTTCTTT.

Concerning this clone: The same CDR3 also results from other DNA sequences found in this sample. The V and J genes are TRBV11-2 and TRBJ2-1; D perhaps matches TRBD2 (5 bases). The CDR3 sequence is 14 residues long. Trimming cost V 3 bases and J 0 bases, with 6 bases left between them. Germline V gene data show CDR1 as SGHAT and CDR2 as FQNNGV. The CDR3, as DNA: TGTGCCAGCAGCTTGGCGGGCTCCTACAATGAGCAGTTCTTC. It yields the protein CASSLAGSYNEQFF.

The CDR3 loop reads CASSPSGGGSLDTQYF. CDR3 bases: TGTGCCAGCAGTCCGTCTGGAGGGGGAAGCTTAGATACGCAGTATTTT. J is TRBJ2-3 and V is TRBV6-4; the D call may be TRBD1 or TRBD2 (6 bases each). CDR3 size: 16 residues. Germline CDR1 is MRHNA and CDR2 is SNTAGT. Trimming left V 5 bases short and J 5 bases short, with 20 bases between.

The CDR3 nucleotides read TGTGCCAGCAGTTTATCGGCGTTAATACGAGGAGATACGCAGTATTTT. Translated: CASSLSALIRGDTQYF. V usage is TRBV6-5 and J usage is TRBJ2-3; D unresolved. The CDR3 covers 16 residues. Germline-derived CDR1 and CDR2 are MNHEY and SVGAGI. Trimming pared 4 bases from V and 5 bases from J, leaving 19 bases between.

This clone came up a few times. V and J are TRBV6-5 and TRBJ1-3; D gene ambiguous. This CDR3 comprises 16 residues. CDR1 MNHEY and CDR2 SVGAGI come from the germline V gene. V was shortened by 2 bases and J by 0 bases, with 11 bases between the two germline ends. This chain's CDR3 is CASSYDAGLSGNTIYF. As DNA, the CDR3 is TGTGCCAGCAGTTACGACGCTGGCCTCTCTGGAAACACCATATATTTT.

Remarks on this clone: Germline is not matched at one junction end, which may reflect a read error. The chain recombines TRBV12-5 with TRBJ2-1; maybe TRBD1 (6 bases). Germline CDR1 reads LGHNT; CDR2 reads FRNRAP. This CDR3 spans 16 amino acids. CDR3 bases: TGTGCTAGTGGGCAAGACCTGCGCCAAGACAGGCTGGCGCCCCTCTTC. It is translated as CASGQDLRQDRLAPLF. The variable domain in full, completed from reference TRBV12-5 and TRBJ2-1, reads DARVTQTPRHKVTEMGQEVTMRCQPILGHNTVFWYRQTMMQGLELLAYFRNRAPLDDSGMPKDRFSAEMPDATLATLKIQPSEPRDSAVYFCASGQDLRQDRLAPLFGPGTRLTVL.

This clone was counted many times. The V call is TRBV28, the J call TRBJ1-2, with D tentatively TRBD1 (6 bases). Trimming pared 6 bases from V and 2 bases from J, leaving 19 bases between. This CDR3 has 16 amino acids. Germline V lookup: CDR1 MDHEN, CDR2 SYDVKM. CDR3 DNA sequence: TGTGCCAGCAGGGACAGTGGCACAACGCGGAACTATGGCTACACCTTC. Protein: CASRDSGTTRNYGYTF.

The chain recombines TRBV28 with TRBJ2-7; 7 nucleotides line up with TRBD1. This CDR3 has 15 amino acids. CDR1 and CDR2 from the germline V gene are MDHEN and SYDVKM. The J segment lost 3 bases and the V segment lost 6 bases, leaving 11 bases of the junction unmatched. CDR3 protein: CASRSLGQRFYEQYF. DNA for the CDR3: TGTGCCAGCAGGTCTCTGGGACAGAGATTCTACGAGCAGTACTTC.

The CDR3 bases are TGTGCCAGCAGCTACGCGTGGAAAGTGGAGCAGTACTTC. This sequence encodes CASSYAWKVEQYF. V gene TRBV28 combines with J gene TRBJ2-7; D unresolved. With 6 bases removed from V and 7 bases from J, the gap between germline ends came to 16 bases. Germline V gene sequence: CDR1 MDHEN, CDR2 SYDVKM. The CDR3 spans 13 residues.

The chain uses TRBV27 and TRBJ2-5; TRBD1 agrees at 8 bases. The germline V gene has CDR1 MNHEY and CDR2 SMNVEV (reference sequence). CDR3 length equals 13 residues. V lost 5 bases, J lost 5 bases, and 4 bases stayed unmatched. The chain's CDR3 is CASSRDRSETQYF. For the CDR3, the DNA is TGTGCCAGCAGTAGGGACAGGTCGGAGACCCAGTACTTC.